The following is a T cell receptor (beta chain) sequence with its context. Its antigen is currently unknown. This sample stems from a study of cytomegalovirus exposure and HLA in healthy donors. Study observations and caveats: Most TCR beta V segments were productive about 87% or about 30% of the time in an earlier analysis. Sequencing depth across donors, presence/absence analyses assumed, was roughly uniform.

The PCR had 60 Vbeta and 13 Jbeta primers. The table came from immunoSEQ multiplex PCR; TCRdb's copy has only in-frame clones and leaves some out. This table has some 130,000 clones, nearly 85% appearing once. The CDR3 has 11 amino acids. V lost 4 bases and J 9 bases, leaving 10 bases between the germline ends. Germline CDR1 is SGHTA and CDR2 is FQGNSA. The sample was PBMCs. The sequence was collected from a boy younger than 18 in good health and CMV-seronegative. The chain has TRBV7-2 and TRBJ2-7; D is possibly TRBD2 (5 bases). This CDR3 reads CASSSAGVQYF. The CDR3 DNA follows: TGTGCCAGCAGCTCCGCCGGGGTGCAGTACTTC.